This T cell receptor beta chain comes out of a study of blood T cells in healthy people across ages. The study's findings and limits: The lack of PBMC sorting stopped any conclusive naive versus antigen-experienced comparison.

Germline assignment: CDR1 MDHEN and CDR2 SYDVKM. The CDR3 spans 13 residues. Concerning this clonotype itself: Its antigen is not known. Sequence at one end of the junction differs from germline and may be a read error.

Through a sample-barcoded 5' primer and a J-beta primer mix, a second PCR was run for about 6 to 12 cycles. TCRdb called the 5' RACE reads again in MiXCR, with one record for every CDR3 protein. The table has roughly 1.9 million distinct CDR3 sequences, about two fifths seen once. The origin of this receptor is a human donor in good health. The material sequenced was blood. This chain links TRBV28 with TRBJ2-5, with TRBD1 matching 8 bases. This CDR3 reads CAGSRRGLETQYF. DNA for the CDR3: TGTGCCGGCAGCCGCAGGGGGCTGGAGACCCAGTACTTC.